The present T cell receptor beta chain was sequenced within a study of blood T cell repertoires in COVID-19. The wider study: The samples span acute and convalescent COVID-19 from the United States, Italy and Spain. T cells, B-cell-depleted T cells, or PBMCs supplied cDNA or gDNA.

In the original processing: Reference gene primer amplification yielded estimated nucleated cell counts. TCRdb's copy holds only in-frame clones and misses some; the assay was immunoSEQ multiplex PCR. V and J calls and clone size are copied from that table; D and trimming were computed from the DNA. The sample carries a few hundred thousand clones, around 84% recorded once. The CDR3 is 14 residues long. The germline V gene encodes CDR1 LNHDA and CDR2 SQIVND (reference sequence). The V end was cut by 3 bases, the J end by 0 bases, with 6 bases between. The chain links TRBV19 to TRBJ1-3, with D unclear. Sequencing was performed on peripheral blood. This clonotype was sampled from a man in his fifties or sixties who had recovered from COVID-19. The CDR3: CASSMTHSGNTIYF. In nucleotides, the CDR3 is TGTGCCAGTAGTATGACTCACTCTGGAAACACCATATATTTT.